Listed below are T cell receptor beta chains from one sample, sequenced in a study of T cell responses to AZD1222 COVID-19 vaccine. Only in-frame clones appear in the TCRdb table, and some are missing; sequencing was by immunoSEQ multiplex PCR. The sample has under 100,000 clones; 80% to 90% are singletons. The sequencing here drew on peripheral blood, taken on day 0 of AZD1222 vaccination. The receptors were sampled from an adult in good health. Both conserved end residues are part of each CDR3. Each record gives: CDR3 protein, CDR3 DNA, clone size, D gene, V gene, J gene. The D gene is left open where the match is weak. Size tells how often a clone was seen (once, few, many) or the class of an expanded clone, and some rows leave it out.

CDR3aa: CASSPWTGGASANEKLFF
CDR3nt: TGCGCCAGCAGCCCCTGGACAGGGGGCGCCTCAGCTAATGAAAAACTGTTTTTT
abundance: NA
d_gene: TRBD1
v_gene: TRBV5-1
j_gene: TRBJ1-4

CDR3aa: CSVEWLPITDTQYF
CDR3nt: TGCAGCGTTGAATGGCTGCCTATAACAGATACGCAGTATTTT
abundance: NA
d_gene: NA
v_gene: TRBV29-1
j_gene: TRBJ2-3

CDR3aa: CASSYRGVTEAFF
CDR3nt: TGTGCCAGCAGTTACCGGGGGGTCACTGAAGCTTTCTTT
abundance: once
d_gene: NA
v_gene: TRBV6-5
j_gene: TRBJ1-1

CDR3aa: CASSPGTGPYEQYF
CDR3nt: TGTGCCAGCAGCCCCGGGACAGGACCCTACGAGCAGTACTTC
abundance: NA
d_gene: TRBD1
v_gene: TRBV3-1/TRBV3-2
j_gene: TRBJ2-7

CDR3aa: CASSLFPPGLAANTGELFF
CDR3nt: TGTGCCAGCAGTTTATTCCCTCCGGGACTAGCGGCGAACACCGGGGAGCTGTTTTTT
abundance: NA
d_gene: TRBD2
v_gene: TRBV27
j_gene: TRBJ2-2

CDR3aa: CASSQSPGSNEQFF
CDR3nt: TGTGCCAGCTCTCAAAGTCCAGGGTCCAATGAGCAGTTCTTC
abundance: NA
d_gene: NA
v_gene: TRBV18
j_gene: TRBJ2-1

CDR3aa: CASSEGGMNIQYF
CDR3nt: TGTGCCAGCAGTGAGGGGGGGATGAACATTCAGTACTTC
abundance: NA
d_gene: TRBD2
v_gene: TRBV25-1
j_gene: TRBJ2-4

CDR3aa: CASSPVPTGELFF
CDR3nt: TGTGCCAGCAGCCCCGTACCGACCGGGGAGCTGTTTTTT
abundance: NA
d_gene: NA
v_gene: TRBV7-8
j_gene: TRBJ2-2

CDR3aa: CASSHGSLDEQFF
CDR3nt: TGCGCCAGCAGCCACGGATCCCTAGATGAGCAGTTCTTC
abundance: NA
d_gene: NA
v_gene: TRBV4-3
j_gene: TRBJ2-1

CDR3aa: CASSGTLEQFF
CDR3nt: TGTGCCAGTAGTGGGACTCTGGAGCAGTTCTTC
abundance: NA
d_gene: NA
v_gene: TRBV19
j_gene: TRBJ2-1

CDR3aa: CASSTRTSGRIDTQYF
CDR3nt: TGTGCCAGTAGTACCCGGACTAGCGGGAGAATAGATACGCAGTATTTT
abundance: NA
d_gene: TRBD2
v_gene: TRBV19
j_gene: TRBJ2-3